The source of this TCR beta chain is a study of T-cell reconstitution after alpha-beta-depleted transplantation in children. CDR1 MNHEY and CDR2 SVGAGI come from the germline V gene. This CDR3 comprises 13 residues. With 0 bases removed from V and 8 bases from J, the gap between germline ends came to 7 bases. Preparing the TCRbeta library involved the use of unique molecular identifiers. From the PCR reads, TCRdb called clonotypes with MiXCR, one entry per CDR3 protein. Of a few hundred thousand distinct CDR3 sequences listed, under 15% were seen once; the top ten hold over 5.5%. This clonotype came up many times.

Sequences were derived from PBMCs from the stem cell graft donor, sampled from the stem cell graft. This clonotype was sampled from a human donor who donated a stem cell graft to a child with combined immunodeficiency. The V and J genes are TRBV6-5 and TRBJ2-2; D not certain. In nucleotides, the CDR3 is TGTGCCAGCAGTTACTCGTTTCTGGGGGAGCTGTTTTTT. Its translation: CASSYSFLGELFF.